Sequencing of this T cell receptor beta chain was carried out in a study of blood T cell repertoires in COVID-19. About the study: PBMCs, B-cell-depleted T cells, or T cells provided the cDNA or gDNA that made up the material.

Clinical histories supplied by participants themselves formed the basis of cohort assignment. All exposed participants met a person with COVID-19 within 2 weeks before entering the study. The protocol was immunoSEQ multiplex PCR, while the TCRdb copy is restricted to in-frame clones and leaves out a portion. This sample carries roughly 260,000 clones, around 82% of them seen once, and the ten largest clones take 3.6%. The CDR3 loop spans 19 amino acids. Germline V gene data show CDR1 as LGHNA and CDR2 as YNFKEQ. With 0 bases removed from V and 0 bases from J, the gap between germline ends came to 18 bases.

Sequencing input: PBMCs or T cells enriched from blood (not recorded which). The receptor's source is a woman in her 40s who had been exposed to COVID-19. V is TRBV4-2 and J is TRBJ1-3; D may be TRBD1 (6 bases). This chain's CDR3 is CASSQDPLLTGGSGNTIYF. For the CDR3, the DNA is TGTGCCAGCAGCCAAGACCCGCTTCTGACAGGTGGCTCTGGAAACACCATATATTTT.